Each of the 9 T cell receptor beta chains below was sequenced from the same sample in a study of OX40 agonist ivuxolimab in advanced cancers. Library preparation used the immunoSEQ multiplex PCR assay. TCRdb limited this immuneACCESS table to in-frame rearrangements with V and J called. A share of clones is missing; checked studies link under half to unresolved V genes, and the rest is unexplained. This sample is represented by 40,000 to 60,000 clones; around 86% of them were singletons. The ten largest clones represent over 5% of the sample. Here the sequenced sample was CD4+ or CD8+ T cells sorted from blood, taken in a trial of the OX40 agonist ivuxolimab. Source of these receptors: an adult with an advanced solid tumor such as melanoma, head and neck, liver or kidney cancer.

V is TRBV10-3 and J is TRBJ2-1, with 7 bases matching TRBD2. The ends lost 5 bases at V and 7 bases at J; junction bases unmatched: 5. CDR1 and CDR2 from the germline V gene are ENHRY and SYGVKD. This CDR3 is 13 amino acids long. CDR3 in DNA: TGTGCCATCAGTCCGAGCGGGGTTAATGAGCAGTTCTTC. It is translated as CAISPSGVNEQFF.

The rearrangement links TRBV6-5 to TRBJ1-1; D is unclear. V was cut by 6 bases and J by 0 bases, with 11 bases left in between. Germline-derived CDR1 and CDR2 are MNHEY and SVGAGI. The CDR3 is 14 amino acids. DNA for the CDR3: TGTGCCAGCAGCCTCTCAGCCATGAACACTGAAGCTTTCTTT. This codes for CASSLSAMNTEAFF.

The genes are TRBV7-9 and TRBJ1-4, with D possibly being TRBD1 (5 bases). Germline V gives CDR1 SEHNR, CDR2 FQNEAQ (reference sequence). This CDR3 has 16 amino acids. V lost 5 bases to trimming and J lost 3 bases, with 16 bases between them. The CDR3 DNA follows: TGTGCCAGCAGCCCGAGACTGACAGTTCCTAATGAAAAACTGTTTTTT. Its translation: CASSPRLTVPNEKLFF.

As DNA, the CDR3 is TGTGCCAGCAGCTCTCCGACAGGGTTGGAGGCCTTACCCTACAATGAGCAGTTCTTC. Its translation: CASSSPTGLEALPYNEQFF. The chain combines TRBV13 with TRBJ2-1; 7 nucleotides match TRBD1. The J segment lost 2 bases and the V segment lost 4 bases, leaving 17 bases of the junction unmatched. The CDR3 loop spans 19 amino acids. Germline lookup yields CDR1 PRHDT and CDR2 FYEKMQ (reference sequence).

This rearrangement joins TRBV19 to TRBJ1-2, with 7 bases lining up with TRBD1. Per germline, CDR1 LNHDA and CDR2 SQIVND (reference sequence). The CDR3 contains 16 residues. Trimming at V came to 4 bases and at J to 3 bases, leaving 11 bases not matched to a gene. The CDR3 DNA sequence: TGTGCCAGTAGTACCGGGACAGAGAAAATAGACTATGGCTACACCTTC. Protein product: CASSTGTEKIDYGYTF.

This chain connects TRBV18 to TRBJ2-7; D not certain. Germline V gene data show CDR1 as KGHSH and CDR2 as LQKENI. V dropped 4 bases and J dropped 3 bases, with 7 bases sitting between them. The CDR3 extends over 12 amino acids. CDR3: CASSRSGYEQYF. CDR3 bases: TGTGCCAGCTCACGGTCCGGCTACGAGCAGTACTTC.

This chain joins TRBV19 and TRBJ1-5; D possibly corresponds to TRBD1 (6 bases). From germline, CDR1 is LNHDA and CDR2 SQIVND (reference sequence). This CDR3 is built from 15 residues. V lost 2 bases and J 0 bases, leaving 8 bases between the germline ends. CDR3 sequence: CASSILTGSNQPQHF. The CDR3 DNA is TGTGCCAGTAGTATACTGACAGGTAGCAATCAGCCCCAGCATTTT.

The CDR3 DNA follows: TGTGCCAGCAGCCTCTTTGGTTTTGGGGAGCAGTACTTC. Its translation: CASSLFGFGEQYF. The chain uses TRBV14 and TRBJ2-7; D unclear. The CDR3 consists of 13 residues. The germline V gene encodes CDR1 SGHDN and CDR2 FVKESK. The ends were cut back, 4 bases at V and 7 bases at J, with 14 bases in the middle. Full variable domain (missing parts from reference TRBV14 and TRBJ2-7): EAGVTQFPSHSVIEKGQTVTLRCDPISGHDNLYWYRRVMGKEIKFLLHFVKESKQDESGMPNNRFLAERTGGTYSTLKVQPAELEDSGVYFCASSLFGFGEQYFGPGTRLTVT.

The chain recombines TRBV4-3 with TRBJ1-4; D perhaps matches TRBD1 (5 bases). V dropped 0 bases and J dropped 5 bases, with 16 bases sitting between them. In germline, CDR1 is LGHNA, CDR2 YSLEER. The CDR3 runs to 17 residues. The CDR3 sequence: CASSQEGQVLPNEKLFF. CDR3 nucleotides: TGCGCCAGCAGCCAAGAGGGGCAGGTGCTACCGAATGAAAAACTGTTTTTT.